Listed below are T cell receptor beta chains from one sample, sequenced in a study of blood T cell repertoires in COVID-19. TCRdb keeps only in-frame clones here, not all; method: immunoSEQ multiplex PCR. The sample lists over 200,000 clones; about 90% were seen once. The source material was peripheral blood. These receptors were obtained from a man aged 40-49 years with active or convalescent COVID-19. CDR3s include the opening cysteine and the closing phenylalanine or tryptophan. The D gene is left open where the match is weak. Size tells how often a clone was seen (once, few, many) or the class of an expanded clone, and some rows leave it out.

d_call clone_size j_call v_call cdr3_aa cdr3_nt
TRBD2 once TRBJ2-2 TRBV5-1 CASSELAGSNTGELFF TGCGCCAGCAGCGAGTTAGCGGGGTCTAACACCGGGGAGCTGTTTTTT
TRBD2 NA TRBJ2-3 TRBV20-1 CSASKAGAYTQYF TGCAGTGCTAGTAAAGCGGGAGCTTATACGCAGTATTTT
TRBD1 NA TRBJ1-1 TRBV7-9 CASSAQGAYTEAFF TGTGCCAGCAGCGCACAGGGGGCGTACACTGAAGCTTTCTTT
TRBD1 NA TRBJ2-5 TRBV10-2 CASTVTGDKETQYF TGCGCCAGCACGGTGACAGGGGATAAAGAGACCCAGTACTTC
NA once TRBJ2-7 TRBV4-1 CASSLGEEIVYEQYF TGCGCCAGCAGCTTAGGGGAGGAAATAGTCTACGAGCAGTACTTC
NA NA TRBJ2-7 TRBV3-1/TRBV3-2 CASSPNGAGAEISYEQYF TGTGCCAGCAGCCCTAATGGTGCGGGGGCCGAAATCTCCTACGAGCAGTACTTC
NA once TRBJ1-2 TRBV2 CASSRLSTGHVGGYTF TGTGCCAGCAGTCGACTATCTACGGGACACGTGGGCGGCTACACCTTC
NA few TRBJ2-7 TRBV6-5 CASSQTRVGEQYF TGTGCCAGCAGCCAGACTAGGGTGGGGGAGCAGTACTTC
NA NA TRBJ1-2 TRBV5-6 CASSLAGHGYTF TGTGCCAGCAGCTTGGCAGGGCACGGCTACACCTTC
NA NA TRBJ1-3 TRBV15 CATSRDRGSLSGNTIYF TGTGCCACCAGCAGAGACAGGGGCTCCCTCTCTGGAAACACCATATATTTT
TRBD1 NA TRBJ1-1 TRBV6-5 CASSLDRGLTEAFF TGTGCCAGCAGTTTAGACAGGGGGCTCACTGAAGCTTTCTTT
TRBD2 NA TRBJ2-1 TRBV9 CASSVGAGSYNEQFF TGTGCCAGCAGCGTAGGAGCGGGATCCTACAATGAGCAGTTCTTC
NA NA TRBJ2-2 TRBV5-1 CASSTTGDGELFF TGCGCCAGCAGCACGACGGGGGACGGGGAGCTGTTTTTT
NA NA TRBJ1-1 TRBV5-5 CASTWSDTEAFF TGTGCCAGCACCTGGTCGGACACTGAAGCTTTCTTT
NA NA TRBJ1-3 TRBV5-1 CASSSGTRTNTIYF TGCGCCAGCAGCTCGGGGACTCGAACAAACACCATATATTTT
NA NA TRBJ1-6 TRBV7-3 CASSSLPGGQSPLHF TGTGCCAGCAGCTCCCTGCCCGGGGGGCAATCACCCCTCCACTTT
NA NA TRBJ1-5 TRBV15 CATSRDVQGNPQHF TGTGCCACCAGCAGGGACGTACAGGGTAACCCCCAGCATTTT
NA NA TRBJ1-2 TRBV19 CASRVRHEDYNYGYTF TGTGCCAGTAGGGTTCGACACGAAGATTATAACTATGGCTACACCTTC
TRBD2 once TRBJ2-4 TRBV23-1 CASSQYWRGGENIQYF TGCGCCAGCAGTCAATATTGGAGGGGAGGGGAAAACATTCAGTACTTC
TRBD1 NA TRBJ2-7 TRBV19 CASSTAGQGAYEQYF TGTGCCAGTAGTACCGCAGGACAGGGGGCCTACGAGCAGTACTTC
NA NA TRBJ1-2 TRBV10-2 CASSESVGGADGYTF TGCGCCAGCAGTGAGTCTGTTGGGGGCGCGGATGGCTACACCTTC
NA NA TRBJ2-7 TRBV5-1 CASSLPESYEQYF TGCGCCAGCAGCTTGCCAGAATCCTACGAGCAGTACTTC
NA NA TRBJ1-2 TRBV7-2 CASSMGPMGGYTF TGTGCCAGCAGCATGGGCCCAATGGGTGGCTACACCTTC
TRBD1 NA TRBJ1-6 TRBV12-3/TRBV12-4 CASTGQGRSPLHF TGTGCCAGCACGGGACAGGGTCGTTCACCCCTCCACTTT
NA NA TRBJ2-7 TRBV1 CTSGGEYEQYF TGCACCAGTGGAGGGGAGTACGAGCAGTACTTC